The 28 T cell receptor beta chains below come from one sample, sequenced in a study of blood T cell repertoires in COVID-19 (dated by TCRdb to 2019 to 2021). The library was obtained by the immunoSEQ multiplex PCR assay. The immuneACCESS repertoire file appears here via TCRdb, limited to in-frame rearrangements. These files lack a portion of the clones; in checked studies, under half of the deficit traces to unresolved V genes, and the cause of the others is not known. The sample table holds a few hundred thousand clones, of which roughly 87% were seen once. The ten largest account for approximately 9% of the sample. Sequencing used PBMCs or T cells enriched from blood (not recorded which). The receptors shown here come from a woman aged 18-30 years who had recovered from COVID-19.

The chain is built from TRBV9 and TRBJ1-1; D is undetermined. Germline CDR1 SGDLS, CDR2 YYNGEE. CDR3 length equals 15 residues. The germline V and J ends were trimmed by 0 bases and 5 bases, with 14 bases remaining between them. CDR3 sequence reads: CASSVEPTPETEAFF. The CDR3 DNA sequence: TGTGCCAGCAGCGTAGAGCCGACACCTGAAACTGAAGCTTTCTTT.

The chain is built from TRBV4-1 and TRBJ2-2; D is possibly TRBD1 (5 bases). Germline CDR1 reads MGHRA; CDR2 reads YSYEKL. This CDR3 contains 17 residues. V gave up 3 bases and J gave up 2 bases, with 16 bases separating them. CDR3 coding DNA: TGCGCCAGCAGCCATCGGTGGCAGACAGAAAACACCGGGGAGCTGTTTTTT. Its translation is CASSHRWQTENTGELFF.

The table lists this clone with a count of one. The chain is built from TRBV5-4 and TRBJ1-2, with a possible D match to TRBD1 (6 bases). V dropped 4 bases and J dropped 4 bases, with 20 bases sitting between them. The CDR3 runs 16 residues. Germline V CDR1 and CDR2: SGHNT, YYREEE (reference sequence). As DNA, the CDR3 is TGTGCCAGCAGCCCGGGAGGGGGGAAACGAGGCTATGGCTACACCTTC. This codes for CASSPGGGKRGYGYTF.

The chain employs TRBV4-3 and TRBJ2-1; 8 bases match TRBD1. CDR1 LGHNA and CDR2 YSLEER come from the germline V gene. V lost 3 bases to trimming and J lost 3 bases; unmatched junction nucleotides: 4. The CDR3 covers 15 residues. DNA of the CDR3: TGCGCCAGCAGCCAGGACAGGGTGGTCTACAATGAGCAGTTCTTC. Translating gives CASSQDRVVYNEQFF.

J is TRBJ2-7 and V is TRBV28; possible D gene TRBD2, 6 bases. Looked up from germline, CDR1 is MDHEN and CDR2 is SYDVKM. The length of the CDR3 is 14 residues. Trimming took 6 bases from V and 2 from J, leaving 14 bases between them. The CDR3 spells CASRLIGGAYEQYF. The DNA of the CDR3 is TGTGCCAGCAGACTGATCGGGGGAGCCTACGAGCAGTACTTC.

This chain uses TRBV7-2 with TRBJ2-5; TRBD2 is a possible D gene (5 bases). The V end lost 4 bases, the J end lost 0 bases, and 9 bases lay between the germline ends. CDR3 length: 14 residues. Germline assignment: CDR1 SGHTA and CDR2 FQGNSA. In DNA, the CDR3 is TGTGCCAGCAGCTGGGCCGGGAACCAAGAGACCCAGTACTTC. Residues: CASSWAGNQETQYF.

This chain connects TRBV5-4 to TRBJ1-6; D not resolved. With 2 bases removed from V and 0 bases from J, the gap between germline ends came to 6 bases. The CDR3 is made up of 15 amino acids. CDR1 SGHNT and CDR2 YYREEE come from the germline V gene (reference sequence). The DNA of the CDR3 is TGTGCCAGCAGCTTACGGAGCTCCTATAATTCACCCCTCCACTTT. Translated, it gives CASSLRSSYNSPLHF.

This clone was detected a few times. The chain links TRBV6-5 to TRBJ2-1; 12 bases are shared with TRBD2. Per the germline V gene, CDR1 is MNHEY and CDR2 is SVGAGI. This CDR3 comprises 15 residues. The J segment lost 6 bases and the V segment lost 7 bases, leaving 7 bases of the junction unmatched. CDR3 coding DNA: TGTGCCAGCACTCGGGCTAGCGGGAGGGCCAATGAGCAGTTCTTC. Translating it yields CASTRASGRANEQFF.

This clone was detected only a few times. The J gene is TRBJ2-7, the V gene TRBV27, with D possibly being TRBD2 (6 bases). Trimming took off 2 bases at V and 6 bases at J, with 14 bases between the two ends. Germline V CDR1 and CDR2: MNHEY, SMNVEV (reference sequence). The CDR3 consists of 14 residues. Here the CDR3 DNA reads TGTGCCAGCAGTTTAATTGGAGGGTCGGGCGAGCAGTACTTC. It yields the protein CASSLIGGSGEQYF.

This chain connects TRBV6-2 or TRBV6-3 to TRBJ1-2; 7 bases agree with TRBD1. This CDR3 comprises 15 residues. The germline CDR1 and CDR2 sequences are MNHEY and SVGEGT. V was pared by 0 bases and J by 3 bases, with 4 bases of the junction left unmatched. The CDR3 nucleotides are TGTGCCAGCAGTTACTCCGGGACAGATCACTATGGCTACACCTTC. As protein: CASSYSGTDHYGYTF.

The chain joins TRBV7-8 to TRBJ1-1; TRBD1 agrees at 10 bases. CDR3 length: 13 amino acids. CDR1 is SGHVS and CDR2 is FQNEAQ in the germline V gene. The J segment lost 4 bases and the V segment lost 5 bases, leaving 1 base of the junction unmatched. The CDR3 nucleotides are TGTGCCAGCAGCCGGACAGGGGGCACTGAAGCTTTCTTT. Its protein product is CASSRTGGTEAFF.

The CDR3, as DNA: TGTGCCAGTGCAGGTCGGGACAGGGTTATCTATGGCTACACCTTC. This translates into CASAGRDRVIYGYTF. This rearrangement joins TRBV19 to TRBJ1-2; 9 positions match TRBD1. J gave up 4 bases and V 8 bases, and 11 bases lay outside the gene matches. From germline, CDR1 is LNHDA and CDR2 SQIVND (reference sequence). The CDR3 consists of 15 residues.

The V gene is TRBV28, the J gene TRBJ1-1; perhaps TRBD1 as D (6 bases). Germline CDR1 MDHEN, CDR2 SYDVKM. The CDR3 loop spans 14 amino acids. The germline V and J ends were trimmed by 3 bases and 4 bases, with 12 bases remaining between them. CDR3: CASSFTGGFTEAFF. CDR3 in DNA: TGTGCCAGCAGTTTTACGGGGGGCTTCACTGAAGCTTTCTTT.

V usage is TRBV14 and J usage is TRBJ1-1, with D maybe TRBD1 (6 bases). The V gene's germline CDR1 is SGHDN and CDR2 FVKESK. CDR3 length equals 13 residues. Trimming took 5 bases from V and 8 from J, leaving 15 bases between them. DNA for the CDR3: TGTGCCAGCAGCTTAGTAACAGGGAGAGAAGCTTTCTTT. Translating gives CASSLVTGREAFF.

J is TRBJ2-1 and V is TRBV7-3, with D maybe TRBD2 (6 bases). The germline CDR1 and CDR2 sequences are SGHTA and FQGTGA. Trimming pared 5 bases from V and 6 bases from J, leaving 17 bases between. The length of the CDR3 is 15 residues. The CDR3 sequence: CASSAYGTGANEQFF. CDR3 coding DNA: TGTGCCAGCAGCGCTTACGGGACTGGGGCCAATGAGCAGTTCTTC.

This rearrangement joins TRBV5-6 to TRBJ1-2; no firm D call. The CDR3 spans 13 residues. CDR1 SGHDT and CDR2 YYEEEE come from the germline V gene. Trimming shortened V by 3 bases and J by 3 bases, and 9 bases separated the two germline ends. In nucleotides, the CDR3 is TGTGCCAGCAGCTCTCAGAATTACTATGGCTACACCTTC. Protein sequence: CASSSQNYYGYTF.

CDR3 sequence (DNA): TGTGCCTGGACTAGGAGGGTCGGGCAGCCCCAGCATTTT. This sequence encodes CAWTRRVGQPQHF. The chain is built from TRBV30 and TRBJ1-5; D remains unclear. The V gene lost 4 bases and the J gene lost 7 bases, with 14 bases spanning the gap. Germline-derived CDR1 and CDR2 are GTSNPN and SVGIG (reference sequence). The CDR3 is 13 residues long.

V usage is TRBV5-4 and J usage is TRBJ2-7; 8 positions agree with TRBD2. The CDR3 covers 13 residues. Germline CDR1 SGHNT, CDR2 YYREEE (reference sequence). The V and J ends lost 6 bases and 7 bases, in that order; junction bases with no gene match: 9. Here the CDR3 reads CASTYGTRGEQYF. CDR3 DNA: TGTGCCAGCACCTACGGGACTAGAGGGGAGCAGTACTTC. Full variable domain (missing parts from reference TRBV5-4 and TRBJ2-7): ETGVTQSPTHLIKTRGQQVTLRCSSQSGHNTVSWYQQALGQGPQFIFQYYREEENGRGNFPPRFSGLQFPNYSSELNVNALELDDSALYLCASTYGTRGEQYFGPGTRLTVT.

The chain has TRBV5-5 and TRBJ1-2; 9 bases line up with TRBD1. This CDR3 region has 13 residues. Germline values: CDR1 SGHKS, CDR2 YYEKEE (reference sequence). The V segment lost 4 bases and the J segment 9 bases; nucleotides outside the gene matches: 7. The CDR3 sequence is CASSRDRVERYTF. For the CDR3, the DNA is TGTGCCAGCAGCCGGGACAGGGTTGAACGCTACACCTTC.

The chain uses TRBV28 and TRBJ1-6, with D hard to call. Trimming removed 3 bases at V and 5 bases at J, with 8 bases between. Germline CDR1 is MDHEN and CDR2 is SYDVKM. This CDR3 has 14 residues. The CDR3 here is CASSLHSNNSPLHF. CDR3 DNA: TGTGCCAGCAGTTTGCACTCGAATAATTCACCCCTCCACTTT. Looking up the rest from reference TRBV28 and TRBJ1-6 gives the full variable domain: DVKVTQSSRYLVKRTGEKVFLECVQDMDHENMFWYRQDPGLGLRLIYFSYDVKMKEKGDIPEGYSVSREKKERFSLILESASTNQTSMYLCASSLHSNNSPLHFGNGTRLTVT.

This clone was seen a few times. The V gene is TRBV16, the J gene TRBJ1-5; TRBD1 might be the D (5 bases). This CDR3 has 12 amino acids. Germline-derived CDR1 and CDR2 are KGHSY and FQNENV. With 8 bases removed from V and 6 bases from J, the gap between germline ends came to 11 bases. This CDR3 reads CASGWGFQPQHF. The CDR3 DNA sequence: TGTGCCAGCGGATGGGGCTTTCAGCCCCAGCATTTT.

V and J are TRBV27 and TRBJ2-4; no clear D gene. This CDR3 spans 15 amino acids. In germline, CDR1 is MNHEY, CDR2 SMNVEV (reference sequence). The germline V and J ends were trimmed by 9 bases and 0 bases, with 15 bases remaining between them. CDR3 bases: TGTGCCAGGCACCCTGACTGGTTAGCCAAAAACATTCAGTACTTC. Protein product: CARHPDWLAKNIQYF.

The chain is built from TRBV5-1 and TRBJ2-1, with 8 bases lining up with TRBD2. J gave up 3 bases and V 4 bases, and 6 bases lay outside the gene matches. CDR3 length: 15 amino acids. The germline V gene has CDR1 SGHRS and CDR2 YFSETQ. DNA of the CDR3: TGCGCCAGCAGCCCTAGCGGGCCCCTCTACAATGAGCAGTTCTTC. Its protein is CASSPSGPLYNEQFF.

CDR3 residues: CASRRQGAVNEKLFF. The CDR3 coding sequence is TGCGCCAGCAGGCGTCAGGGGGCCGTTAATGAAAAACTGTTTTTT. V usage is TRBV5-1 and J usage is TRBJ1-4; 8 nucleotides match TRBD1. Germline-derived CDR1 and CDR2 are SGHRS and YFSETQ. With V trimmed by 5 bases and J by 4 bases, 7 bases remained unmatched. CDR3 size: 15 residues.

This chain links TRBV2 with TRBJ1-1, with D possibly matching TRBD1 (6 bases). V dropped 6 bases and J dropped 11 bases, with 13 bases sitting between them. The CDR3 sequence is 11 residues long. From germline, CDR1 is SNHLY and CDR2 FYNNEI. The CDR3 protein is CASRGAVDAFF. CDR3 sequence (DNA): TGTGCCAGCAGGGGGGCGGTCGACGCTTTCTTT.

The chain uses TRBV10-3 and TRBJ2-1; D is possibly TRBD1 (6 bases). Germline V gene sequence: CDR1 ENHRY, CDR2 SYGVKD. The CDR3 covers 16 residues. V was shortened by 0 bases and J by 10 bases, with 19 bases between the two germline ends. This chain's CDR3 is CAISESWGQGWEEQFF. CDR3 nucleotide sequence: TGTGCCATCAGTGAGTCTTGGGGGCAGGGGTGGGAGGAGCAGTTCTTC.

The CDR3 is CASSQGTENTEAFF. The DNA of the CDR3 is TGTGCCAGCAGCCAAGGGACAGAAAACACTGAAGCTTTCTTT. The chain links TRBV3-1 (or the pseudogene TRBV3-2) to TRBJ1-1; a weak D match, TRBD1 (6 bases). Germline-derived CDR1 and CDR2 are LGHDT and YNNKEL (reference sequence). V lost 1 base to trimming and J lost 2 bases, with 8 bases between them. This CDR3 has 14 residues.

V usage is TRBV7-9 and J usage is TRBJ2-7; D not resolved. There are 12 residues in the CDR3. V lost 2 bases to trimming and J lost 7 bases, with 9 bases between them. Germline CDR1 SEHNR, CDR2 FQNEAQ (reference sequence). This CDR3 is CASSLSAGEQYF. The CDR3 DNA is TGTGCCAGCAGCTTATCGGCCGGGGAGCAGTACTTC.